The clone carrying this TCR beta chain was counted many times. This sample stems from a study of early T cells in non-severe SARS-CoV-2 infection. Germline-derived CDR1 and CDR2 are SGHVS and FNYEAQ. The V segment lost 1 base and the J segment 0 bases; nucleotides outside the gene matches: 5. The CDR3 contains 17 residues. MiXCR, run by TCRdb on the 5' RACE reads, gives a single entry per CDR3 protein. The sample includes 55,000 to 65,000 distinct CDR3 sequences, about 10% seen only once; the top ten take more than 1.5%. Sequencing input: whole blood. The TCR comes from an adult who was a healthcare worker with PCR-confirmed SARS-CoV-2 infection or an uninfected control (not recorded which). The rearrangement links TRBV7-6 to TRBJ2-5, with TRBD2 identical over 10 bases. The CDR3 reads CASSLGVLAGYQETQYF. The CDR3 region has the DNA TGTGCCAGCAGCTTAGGGGTACTAGCGGGGTACCAAGAGACCCAGTACTTC.